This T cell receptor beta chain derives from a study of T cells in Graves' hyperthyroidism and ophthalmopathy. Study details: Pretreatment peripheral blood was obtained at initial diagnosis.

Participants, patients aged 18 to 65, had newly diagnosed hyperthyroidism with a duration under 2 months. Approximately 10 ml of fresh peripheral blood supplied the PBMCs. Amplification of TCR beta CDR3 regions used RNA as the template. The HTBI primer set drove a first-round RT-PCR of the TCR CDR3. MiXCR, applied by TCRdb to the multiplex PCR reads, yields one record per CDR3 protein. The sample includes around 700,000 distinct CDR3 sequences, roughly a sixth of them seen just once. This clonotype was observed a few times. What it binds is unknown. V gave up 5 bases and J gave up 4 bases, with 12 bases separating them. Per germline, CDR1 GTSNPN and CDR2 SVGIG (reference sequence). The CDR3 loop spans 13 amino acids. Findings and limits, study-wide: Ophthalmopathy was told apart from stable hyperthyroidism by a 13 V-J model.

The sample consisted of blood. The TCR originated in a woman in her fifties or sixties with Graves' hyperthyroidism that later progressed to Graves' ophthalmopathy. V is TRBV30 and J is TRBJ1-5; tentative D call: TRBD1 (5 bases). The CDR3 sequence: CAWGGEGNQPQHF. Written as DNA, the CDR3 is TGTGCCTGGGGTGGGGAGGGGAATCAGCCCCAGCATTTT.